A selection of T cell receptor beta chains follows, all from one sample in a study of memory CD4+ T cells and cytomegalovirus serostatus. Profiled with immunoSEQ multiplex PCR; TCRdb holds only in-frame clones, not every one. The sample lists approximately 50,000 clones, about three quarters occurring once. Material for sequencing was memory CD4+ T cells from blood. The receptors derive from an adult in good health and CMV-seropositive. CDR3s include the opening cysteine and the closing phenylalanine or tryptophan. D genes are given only for firm matches. The size field is filled for only some rows; it gives once, few, many or a size class.

d_gene | abundance | j_gene | v_gene | CDR3aa | CDR3nt
- | - | TRBJ1-1 | TRBV6-5 | CASSSSVGGEAFF | TGTGCCAGCAGTTCCTCTGTAGGTGGTGAAGCTTTCTTT
- | - | TRBJ1-2 | TRBV7-2 | CASSLGLAGNYGYTF | TGTGCCAGCAGCTTGGGTCTGGCGGGAAACTATGGCTACACCTTC
- | - | TRBJ2-2 | TRBV6-1 | CASSNGPGELFF | TGTGCCAGCAGTAACGGCCCCGGGGAGCTGTTTTTT
TRBD1 | - | TRBJ2-5 | TRBV10-2 | CASREQGALETQYF | TGCGCCAGCAGGGAACAGGGGGCTTTGGAGACCCAGTACTTC
- | - | TRBJ2-5 | TRBV7-2 | CASSLGSGRETQYF | TGTGCCAGCAGCTTAGGGTCGGGACGGGAGACCCAGTACTTC
TRBD1 | - | TRBJ2-2 | TRBV7-6 | CASSPGQLNTGELFF | TGTGCCAGCAGCCCGGGACAGTTGAACACCGGGGAGCTGTTTTTT
- | - | TRBJ2-2 | TRBV7-2 | CASSLRMIGELFF | TGTGCCAGCAGCTTAAGAATGATCGGGGAGCTGTTTTTT
- | few | TRBJ1-1 | TRBV6-6 | CASSYSGSEAFF | TGTGCCAGCAGTTACTCGGGGTCTGAAGCTTTCTTT
- | - | TRBJ2-2 | TRBV5-8 | CASSFLGTGRELFF | TGTGCCAGCAGCTTCCTCGGGACCGGCCGGGAGCTGTTTTTT
- | few | TRBJ2-1 | TRBV6-5 | CASSYSSLFTRNEQFF | TGTGCCAGCAGTTACTCGAGCCTATTTACTAGGAATGAGCAGTTCTTC
- | - | TRBJ1-2 | TRBV18 | CASSPLGTSDNF | TGTGCCAGCTCACCACTCGGGACATCGGATAACTTC
- | - | TRBJ2-2 | TRBV7-7 | CASSLTLGPGELFF | TGTGCCAGCAGCTTAACACTCGGCCCCGGGGAGCTGTTTTTT
- | once | TRBJ1-3 | TRBV9 | CASSPGHTSGNTIYF | TGTGCCAGCAGCCCCGGACACACCTCTGGAAACACCATATATTTT
TRBD1 | - | TRBJ2-5 | TRBV11-2 | CASSLEGTGGFAETQYF | TGTGCCAGCAGCTTGGAGGGGACAGGGGGCTTCGCAGAGACCCAGTACTTC